The 9 T cell receptor beta chains reported below all come from one sample, sequenced in a study of breast tumors, draining lymph nodes, adjacent tissues. TCRdb reprocessed the multiplex PCR reads via MiXCR and lists one record per CDR3 protein. The profile covers 150,000 to 200,000 distinct CDR3 sequences, with roughly 30% appearing a single time and 4% to 5.5% taken by the ten largest. Breast cancer patients provided tissue from their axillary draining lymph nodes. Sequencing was done on a sample of axillary lymph node tissue. The receptor source for this set is a female donor with breast cancer. Some clones in this sample may be carry-over from other donors' samples.

Remarks on this clonotype: It may be a read error: a sequence one base away is much more abundant. The V gene is TRBV5-6, the J gene TRBJ1-5; D is perhaps TRBD1 (6 bases). Germline CDR1 SGHDT, CDR2 YYEEEE. The V end was cut by 4 bases, the J end by 3 bases, with 11 bases between. This CDR3 comprises 14 residues. The CDR3, as DNA: TGTGCCAGCAGCCGCAGGGGTGCCAATCAGCCCCAGCATTTT. Translated: CASSRRGANQPQHF.

This clonotype was recorded many times. V and J are TRBV7-8 and TRBJ2-6; perhaps TRBD2 as D (6 bases). CDR3 length: 16 residues. Between the trimmed V and J ends, which lost 1 base and 3 bases, there was a span of 10 bases. CDR1 is SGHVS, CDR2 FQNEAQ, per germline. CDR3: CASSLVAGSGANVLTF. As DNA, the CDR3 is TGTGCCAGCAGCTTAGTCGCGGGAAGTGGGGCCAACGTCCTGACTTTC.

This clonotype was picked up many times. The chain's CDR3 is CSATTSDEYNEQFF. CDR3 coding DNA: TGCAGTGCTACGACTAGCGATGAATACAATGAGCAGTTCTTC. The gene calls are TRBV20-1 and TRBJ2-1; 8 nucleotides match TRBD2. The trim removed 4 bases at V and 4 bases at J, leaving 6 bases unmatched. Germline CDR1 is DFQATT and CDR2 is SNEGSKA (reference sequence). The CDR3 sequence is 14 residues long.

This clonotype has a single count. A much larger clone lies one base from this, so it may be a read error. This chain uses TRBV5-4 with TRBJ2-7, with D unresolved. Germline V gene sequence: CDR1 SGHNT, CDR2 YYREEE (reference sequence). The CDR3 has 15 amino acids. V dropped 2 bases and J dropped 4 bases, with 16 bases sitting between them. DNA of the CDR3: TGTGCCAGCAGCTTACTGGGCAGACCATATTACGAGCAGTACTTC. Its protein product is CASSLLGRPYYEQYF. Complete variable domain (other parts from reference TRBV5-4 and TRBJ2-7): ETGVTQSPTHLIKTRGQQVTLRCSSQSGHNTVSWYQQALGQGPQFIFQYYREEENGRGNFPPRFSGLQFPNYSSELNVNALELDDSALYLCASSLLGRPYYEQYFGPGTRLTVT.

Comment on this clonotype: Germline is not matched at one junction end, which may reflect a read error. The chain employs TRBV6-4 and TRBJ1-5; D uncertain. This CDR3 spans 15 amino acids. Germline-derived CDR1 and CDR2 are MRHNA and SNTAGT. The CDR3 loop is CAGSDSRAGNQPQHF. The CDR3 nucleotides are TGTGCCGGCAGTGACTCCCGCGCGGGGAATCAGCCCCAGCATTTT.

This clonotype was counted many times. The rearrangement links TRBV20-1 to TRBJ1-4; 8 bases map to TRBD1. The length of the CDR3 is 16 residues. Losses at the gene ends were 3 bases for V and 3 bases for J; bases not matched to a gene: 9. Germline CDR1 reads DFQATT; CDR2 reads SNEGSKA (reference sequence). CDR3 region: CSASNHRGGANEKLFF. CDR3 sequence (DNA): TGCAGTGCTAGCAACCACAGGGGGGGGGCTAATGAAAAACTGTTTTTT.

This clonotype came up once. The V call is TRBV19, the J call TRBJ2-2, with 8 bases fitting TRBD2. The junction had 5 bases not matched to a gene; V was cut back by 6 bases and J by 8 bases. The CDR3 is made up of 13 amino acids. The germline V gene encodes CDR1 LNHDA and CDR2 SQIVND (reference sequence). CDR3 protein: CASSGGASGELFF. CDR3 in DNA: TGTGCCAGTAGCGGGGGGGCTTCAGGGGAGCTGTTTTTT.

This clonotype was observed at least ten times. The rearrangement links TRBV10-1 to TRBJ2-3; TRBD2 matches at 9 bases. V was clipped by 7 bases and J by 2 bases; unmatched bases: 7. The CDR3 runs to 15 residues. Germline lookup yields CDR1 WNHNN and CDR2 SYGVQD (reference sequence). CDR3 DNA sequence: TGCGCCAGCACGGTGCTAGCGGGATTCACAGATACGCAGTATTTT. It yields the protein CASTVLAGFTDTQYF.

The V and J genes are TRBV6-2 or TRBV6-3 and TRBJ2-2; D is possibly TRBD2 (6 bases). V gave up 5 bases and J gave up 4 bases, with 17 bases separating them. Germline CDR1 is MNHEY and CDR2 is SVGEGT. The CDR3 totals 16 residues. The CDR3 reads CASSPTSSASTGELFF. In DNA form, the CDR3 reads TGTGCCAGCAGTCCGACTAGTTCAGCTAGCACCGGGGAGCTGTTTTTT.